The rows below give T cell receptor beta chains drawn from one sample of a study of T cells in Graves' hyperthyroidism and ophthalmopathy. TCRdb reanalysed the multiplex PCR reads using MiXCR and keeps one entry per CDR3 protein. The sample has some 620,000 distinct CDR3 sequences, roughly 17% seen once. Sequencing was done on a sample of blood. The receptors were gathered from a woman aged 25-40 years with Graves' hyperthyroidism. CDR3s include the opening cysteine and the closing phenylalanine or tryptophan. D genes are given only for firm matches. The size entry is marked missing in some rows and otherwise reads once, few, many or a size class.

j_gene: TRBJ2-3
d_gene: .
v_gene: TRBV20-1
abundance: many
CDR3aa: CSALPLAGPSDTQYF
CDR3nt: TGCAGTGCTCTCCCCCTCGCGGGCCCTTCAGATACGCAGTATTTT

j_gene: TRBJ2-1
d_gene: .
v_gene: TRBV19
abundance: .
CDR3aa: CASSKGDLEQFF
CDR3nt: TGTGCCAGTAGTAAAGGCGATTTAGAGCAGTTCTTC

j_gene: TRBJ2-2
d_gene: .
v_gene: TRBV20-1
abundance: .
CDR3aa: CSASFRDPGELFF
CDR3nt: TGCAGTGCTAGTTTCAGGGACCCCGGGGAGCTGTTTTTT

j_gene: TRBJ2-1
d_gene: TRBD2
v_gene: TRBV27
abundance: few
CDR3aa: CASKPGLAGANYNEQFF
CDR3nt: TGTGCCAGCAAACCGGGACTAGCGGGAGCTAACTACAATGAGCAGTTCTTC

j_gene: TRBJ2-3
d_gene: TRBD2
v_gene: TRBV5-6
abundance: .
CDR3aa: CASSLRLAGVGDTQYF
CDR3nt: TGTGCCAGCAGCTTGCGACTAGCGGGAGTAGGTGATACGCAGTATTTT

j_gene: TRBJ2-7
d_gene: TRBD1
v_gene: TRBV3-1
abundance: many
CDR3aa: CASSQGTGIYEQYF
CDR3nt: TGTGCCAGCAGCCAAGGGACAGGGATTTACGAGCAGTACTTC

j_gene: TRBJ2-5
d_gene: TRBD2
v_gene: TRBV6-2/TRBV6-3
abundance: few
CDR3aa: CASSYGAGRAWETQYF
CDR3nt: TGTGCCAGCAGTTACGGGGCCGGGAGGGCCTGGGAGACCCAGTACTTC

j_gene: TRBJ1-3
d_gene: .
v_gene: TRBV27
abundance: few
CDR3aa: CASREGGSGNTIYF
CDR3nt: TGTGCCAGCAGAGAAGGGGGCTCTGGAAACACCATATATTTT

j_gene: TRBJ2-1
d_gene: .
v_gene: TRBV15
abundance: .
CDR3aa: CATSREGSSYNEQFF
CDR3nt: TGTGCCACCAGCAGAGAGGGAAGCTCCTACAATGAGCAGTTCTTC

j_gene: TRBJ2-3
d_gene: .
v_gene: TRBV6-1
abundance: .
CDR3aa: CASSESDLATDTQYF
CDR3nt: TGTGCCAGCAGTGAATCGGACTTAGCAACAGATACGCAGTATTTT

j_gene: TRBJ2-1
d_gene: TRBD2
v_gene: TRBV2
abundance: .
CDR3aa: CASISGSSYNEQFF
CDR3nt: TGTGCCAGCATCAGCGGGAGCTCCTACAATGAGCAGTTCTTC

j_gene: TRBJ1-4
d_gene: .
v_gene: TRBV19
abundance: .
CDR3aa: CASSIWAAYHEKLFF
CDR3nt: TGTGCCAGTAGTATCTGGGCCGCGTACCATGAAAAACTGTTTTTT

j_gene: TRBJ2-3
d_gene: .
v_gene: TRBV12-3/TRBV12-4
abundance: many
CDR3aa: CASSLTELTDTQYF
CDR3nt: TGTGCCAGCAGTTTAACAGAGCTCACAGATACGCAGTATTTT

j_gene: TRBJ1-5
d_gene: TRBD1
v_gene: TRBV12-3/TRBV12-4
abundance: many
CDR3aa: CASLTGGPDQPQHF
CDR3nt: TGTGCCAGCCTTACAGGGGGGCCGGATCAGCCCCAGCATTTT

j_gene: TRBJ1-1
d_gene: .
v_gene: TRBV9
abundance: many
CDR3aa: CASSVRAGRTEAFF
CDR3nt: TGTGCCAGCAGCGTACGGGCAGGGAGGACTGAAGCTTTCTTT

j_gene: TRBJ1-1
d_gene: .
v_gene: TRBV6-1
abundance: .
CDR3aa: CATITPRAEAFF
CDR3nt: TGTGCCACCATCACCCCTAGGGCTGAAGCTTTCTTT

j_gene: TRBJ2-5
d_gene: .
v_gene: TRBV27
abundance: few
CDR3aa: CASSSAGETQYF
CDR3nt: TGTGCCAGCAGTTCCGCGGGAGAGACCCAGTACTTC

j_gene: TRBJ2-1
d_gene: TRBD2
v_gene: TRBV27
abundance: .
CDR3aa: CASRFSGRAANEQFF
CDR3nt: TGTGCCAGCAGATTTAGCGGGAGGGCCGCCAATGAGCAGTTCTTC

j_gene: TRBJ2-1
d_gene: .
v_gene: TRBV5-6
abundance: many
CDR3aa: CASSLALQGEYNEQFF
CDR3nt: TGTGCCAGCAGCTTGGCCTTACAGGGCGAGTACAATGAGCAGTTCTTC

j_gene: TRBJ1-1
d_gene: .
v_gene: TRBV20-1
abundance: many
CDR3aa: CSARDPPRSGTEAFF
CDR3nt: TGCAGTGCTAGAGATCCTCCCCGGTCGGGCACTGAAGCTTTCTTT

j_gene: TRBJ2-1
d_gene: .
v_gene: TRBV29-1
abundance: many
CDR3aa: CSVSGTGSYNEQFF
CDR3nt: TGCAGCGTCTCCGGGACGGGGTCCTACAATGAGCAGTTCTTC

j_gene: TRBJ2-5
d_gene: TRBD2
v_gene: TRBV2
abundance: many
CDR3aa: CASSEGGSRSSGQETQYF
CDR3nt: TGTGCCAGCAGTGAAGGTGGGTCCAGGTCTAGCGGCCAGGAGACCCAGTACTTC

j_gene: TRBJ2-1
d_gene: TRBD2
v_gene: TRBV29-1
abundance: few
CDR3aa: CSVVSGSFYNEQFF
CDR3nt: TGCAGCGTTGTAAGCGGGAGCTTTTACAATGAGCAGTTCTTC

j_gene: TRBJ1-6
d_gene: TRBD1
v_gene: TRBV6-2/TRBV6-3
abundance: few
CDR3aa: CASTADRSSYNSPLHF
CDR3nt: TGTGCCAGCACCGCGGACAGGAGCTCCTATAATTCACCCCTCCACTTT

j_gene: TRBJ2-1
d_gene: TRBD1
v_gene: TRBV18
abundance: many
CDR3aa: CASSPRQGEGSEQFF
CDR3nt: TGTGCCAGCTCACCACGACAGGGAGAAGGAAGTGAGCAGTTCTTC

j_gene: TRBJ2-7
d_gene: .
v_gene: TRBV24-1
abundance: few
CDR3aa: CATSEGEFYEQYF
CDR3nt: TGTGCCACCAGTGAGGGGGAGTTCTACGAGCAGTACTTC

j_gene: TRBJ1-5
d_gene: .
v_gene: TRBV19
abundance: .
CDR3aa: CASTMQGLGDQPQHF
CDR3nt: TGTGCCAGTACCATGCAGGGGCTTGGCGATCAGCCCCAGCATTTT

j_gene: TRBJ2-7
d_gene: TRBD1
v_gene: TRBV3-1
abundance: many
CDR3aa: CASSQGPVDRVYEQYF
CDR3nt: TGTGCCAGCAGCCAAGGTCCGGTGGACAGGGTCTACGAGCAGTACTTC

j_gene: TRBJ1-1
d_gene: TRBD1
v_gene: TRBV18
abundance: many
CDR3aa: CASSSTGFGLNTEAFF
CDR3nt: TGTGCCAGCTCATCGACAGGGTTCGGGCTGAACACTGAAGCTTTCTTT

j_gene: TRBJ2-6
d_gene: .
v_gene: TRBV6-5
abundance: .
CDR3aa: CASSYSRGGGAGANVLTF
CDR3nt: TGTGCCAGCAGTTACTCGAGGGGAGGGGGCGCTGGGGCCAACGTCCTGACTTTC

j_gene: TRBJ1-5
d_gene: TRBD1
v_gene: TRBV13
abundance: many
CDR3aa: CASSLGTESNQPQHF
CDR3nt: TGTGCCAGCAGCCTCGGGACAGAGAGCAATCAGCCCCAGCATTTT

j_gene: TRBJ2-7
d_gene: TRBD2
v_gene: TRBV6-1
abundance: few
CDR3aa: CASSPGLAGVFAEQYF
CDR3nt: TGTGCCAGCAGTCCCGGACTAGCGGGAGTCTTCGCCGAGCAGTACTTC

j_gene: TRBJ2-3
d_gene: .
v_gene: TRBV20-1
abundance: .
CDR3aa: CSAPETSSTDTQYF
CDR3nt: TGCAGTGCTCCCGAGACGAGTAGCACAGATACGCAGTATTTT

j_gene: TRBJ2-7
d_gene: .
v_gene: TRBV7-6
abundance: few
CDR3aa: CASSSDHSSYEQYF
CDR3nt: TGTGCCAGCAGCTCCGACCACAGCTCCTACGAGCAGTACTTC

j_gene: TRBJ2-7
d_gene: TRBD2
v_gene: TRBV11-2
abundance: .
CDR3aa: CASSSRPSGRSYEQYF
CDR3nt: TGTGCCAGCAGCTCTCGCCCTAGCGGGAGATCCTACGAGCAGTACTTC

j_gene: TRBJ2-1
d_gene: .
v_gene: TRBV24-1
abundance: few
CDR3aa: CATSENGYNEQFF
CDR3nt: TGTGCCACCAGTGAGAACGGGTACAATGAGCAGTTCTTC

j_gene: TRBJ2-5
d_gene: .
v_gene: TRBV11-2
abundance: many
CDR3aa: CASSLSRETQYF
CDR3nt: TGTGCCAGCAGCTTATCTCGGGAGACCCAGTACTTC

j_gene: TRBJ1-1
d_gene: .
v_gene: TRBV9
abundance: .
CDR3aa: CASSETGTLNTEAFF
CDR3nt: TGTGCCAGCAGCGAGACCGGGACACTGAACACTGAAGCTTTCTTT

j_gene: TRBJ2-7
d_gene: TRBD2
v_gene: TRBV6-5
abundance: few
CDR3aa: CASSYSAKAGDYEQYF
CDR3nt: TGTGCCAGCAGTTACTCGGCCAAGGCGGGGGACTACGAGCAGTACTTC

j_gene: TRBJ2-7
d_gene: .
v_gene: TRBV7-9
abundance: many
CDR3aa: CASSLEVYEQYF
CDR3nt: TGTGCCAGCAGCTTAGAGGTCTACGAGCAGTACTTC

j_gene: TRBJ2-3
d_gene: TRBD2
v_gene: TRBV7-9
abundance: many
CDR3aa: CASRWLAGGPWGTDTQYF
CDR3nt: TGTGCCAGCCGCTGGTTAGCGGGAGGGCCATGGGGGACAGATACGCAGTATTTT

j_gene: TRBJ2-1
d_gene: TRBD1
v_gene: TRBV19
abundance: .
CDR3aa: CASAGTENYNEQFF
CDR3nt: TGTGCCAGCGCCGGGACAGAGAACTACAATGAGCAGTTCTTC

j_gene: TRBJ2-5
d_gene: .
v_gene: TRBV6-1
abundance: many
CDR3aa: CASSEVARETQYF
CDR3nt: TGTGCCAGCAGTGAAGTAGCACGGGAGACCCAGTACTTC

j_gene: TRBJ1-1
d_gene: .
v_gene: TRBV6-1
abundance: many
CDR3aa: CASATGLNTEAFF
CDR3nt: TGTGCCAGCGCCACAGGGTTGAACACTGAAGCTTTCTTT

j_gene: TRBJ2-7
d_gene: TRBD2
v_gene: TRBV7-8
abundance: .
CDR3aa: CASSLAKFGGRVSRYEQYF
CDR3nt: TGTGCCAGCAGCTTAGCAAAATTCGGCGGGAGGGTTTCGCGCTACGAGCAGTACTTC

j_gene: TRBJ1-1
d_gene: TRBD1
v_gene: TRBV18
abundance: .
CDR3aa: CASSPQRTGGDLNTEAFF
CDR3nt: TGTGCCAGCTCACCACAAAGGACAGGCGGAGATCTGAACACTGAAGCTTTCTTT

j_gene: TRBJ2-7
d_gene: TRBD2
v_gene: TRBV6-2/TRBV6-3
abundance: .
CDR3aa: CASSYGSGVSYEQYF
CDR3nt: TGTGCCAGCAGTTACGGTAGCGGGGTCTCCTACGAGCAGTACTTC

j_gene: TRBJ2-1
d_gene: TRBD2
v_gene: TRBV2
abundance: many
CDR3aa: CASSGWKREAGNEQFF
CDR3nt: TGTGCCAGCAGTGGCTGGAAGCGGGAGGCCGGGAATGAGCAGTTCTTC

j_gene: TRBJ2-3
d_gene: .
v_gene: TRBV6-2/TRBV6-3
abundance: few
CDR3aa: CASSYSSARQPSTDTQYF
CDR3nt: TGTGCCAGCAGTTACTCTTCCGCACGGCAGCCTAGCACAGATACGCAGTATTTT

j_gene: TRBJ2-7
d_gene: .
v_gene: TRBV5-1
abundance: .
CDR3aa: CASSPQVTSYEQYF
CDR3nt: TGCGCCAGCAGCCCCCAGGTCACCTCCTACGAGCAGTACTTC

j_gene: TRBJ2-2
d_gene: .
v_gene: TRBV30
abundance: many
CDR3aa: CAWRTGGLNTGELFF
CDR3nt: TGTGCCTGGCGAACGGGGGGCCTGAACACCGGGGAGCTGTTTTTT

j_gene: TRBJ1-2
d_gene: .
v_gene: TRBV30
abundance: many
CDR3aa: CAWTVGGIYGYTF
CDR3nt: TGTGCCTGGACCGTCGGGGGGATTTATGGCTACACCTTC

j_gene: TRBJ2-5
d_gene: TRBD1
v_gene: TRBV24-1
abundance: few
CDR3aa: CATSDQGEPQETQYF
CDR3nt: TGTGCCACCAGTGATCAGGGGGAGCCCCAAGAGACCCAGTACTTC

j_gene: TRBJ2-1
d_gene: TRBD2
v_gene: TRBV27
abundance: few
CDR3aa: CASSLAGTRVVEQFF
CDR3nt: TGTGCCAGCAGTTTAGCCGGGACTAGGGTCGTGGAGCAGTTCTTC

j_gene: TRBJ2-3
d_gene: .
v_gene: TRBV7-2
abundance: many
CDR3aa: CASSLDGTPQYTQYF
CDR3nt: TGTGCCAGCAGCTTAGACGGGACCCCGCAGTATACGCAGTATTTT

j_gene: TRBJ2-1
d_gene: .
v_gene: TRBV7-3
abundance: many
CDR3aa: CASSSERGSYNEQFF
CDR3nt: TGTGCCAGCAGCTCCGAGCGTGGCTCCTACAATGAGCAGTTCTTC

j_gene: TRBJ2-3
d_gene: .
v_gene: TRBV29-1
abundance: few
CDR3aa: CSHTGSSDTQYF
CDR3nt: TGCAGCCATACAGGGAGTAGCGATACGCAGTATTTT

j_gene: TRBJ1-1
d_gene: TRBD1
v_gene: TRBV19
abundance: few
CDR3aa: CATRTGGTEAFF
CDR3nt: TGTGCCACCCGGACAGGGGGAACTGAAGCTTTCTTT